This T cell receptor beta chain was sequenced during a study of T-cell reconstitution after alpha-beta-depleted transplantation in children. Study results and limitations: Reportedly, only several hundred clones from non-depleted graft cells drove alpha-beta T-cell counts at about two months. Among T cells one year after transplant, newly produced cells accounted for most counts and diversity.

Construction of the TCRbeta library involved unique molecular identifiers. MiXCR was run by TCRdb on the PCR reads, yielding one entry per CDR3 protein. This sample carries around 300,000 distinct CDR3 sequences, roughly 25% of them seen once, and the ten largest clones take about 10%. V shed 0 bases, J shed 6 bases, and the junction held 8 bases outside the gene matches. This CDR3 spans 17 amino acids. Germline V gene lookup returns CDR1 LGHDT and CDR2 YNNKEL (reference sequence). As for this clonotype: The antigen remains undetermined.

The sequencing used PBMCs, mostly from graft donor cells, collected 180 days after TCRalphabeta/CD19-depleted stem cell transplant. The gene calls are TRBV3-1 and TRBJ1-5; 10 positions agree with TRBD1. This sequence originates from a male patient under 18 who had a stem cell transplant for acute lymphoblastic leukemia, so the T cells may come from the graft donor. The CDR3 region is CASSQDGTGTGVQPQHF. The CDR3 nucleotides read TGTGCCAGCAGCCAAGACGGTACCGGGACAGGGGTTCAGCCCCAGCATTTT.